Included here is one T cell receptor beta chain sequence, with context. Its target is not known. The source of the sample is a study of T cell clonotyping in hematopoietic cell transplantation. Study information: Blood collection times were about day -28 and days 30, 100, 180 posttransplant. Study-level findings and limits: Without cell sorting, CD4 versus CD8 contributions remain unresolved.

Profiled with immunoSEQ multiplex PCR; TCRdb holds only in-frame clones, not every one. The table includes about 15,000 clones, about 56% detected once. Germline values: CDR1 GTSNPN, CDR2 SVGIG (reference sequence). The V end was cut by 2 bases, the J end by 6 bases, with 26 bases between. There are 18 residues in the CDR3. This receptor was obtained from a human donor who either received an allogeneic hematopoietic cell transplant for a myeloid malignancy or was a related donor (not recorded which). Some clones in this sample may be carry-over from other donors' samples. This chain joins TRBV30 and TRBJ2-1; D might be TRBD2 (6 bases). Source material: PBMCs. The CDR3 DNA reads as TGTGCCTGGAGTAGGTCCCCTATGGGATGGGGAGGTGGCAATGAGCAGTTCTTC. Its translation: CAWSRSPMGWGGGNEQFF.